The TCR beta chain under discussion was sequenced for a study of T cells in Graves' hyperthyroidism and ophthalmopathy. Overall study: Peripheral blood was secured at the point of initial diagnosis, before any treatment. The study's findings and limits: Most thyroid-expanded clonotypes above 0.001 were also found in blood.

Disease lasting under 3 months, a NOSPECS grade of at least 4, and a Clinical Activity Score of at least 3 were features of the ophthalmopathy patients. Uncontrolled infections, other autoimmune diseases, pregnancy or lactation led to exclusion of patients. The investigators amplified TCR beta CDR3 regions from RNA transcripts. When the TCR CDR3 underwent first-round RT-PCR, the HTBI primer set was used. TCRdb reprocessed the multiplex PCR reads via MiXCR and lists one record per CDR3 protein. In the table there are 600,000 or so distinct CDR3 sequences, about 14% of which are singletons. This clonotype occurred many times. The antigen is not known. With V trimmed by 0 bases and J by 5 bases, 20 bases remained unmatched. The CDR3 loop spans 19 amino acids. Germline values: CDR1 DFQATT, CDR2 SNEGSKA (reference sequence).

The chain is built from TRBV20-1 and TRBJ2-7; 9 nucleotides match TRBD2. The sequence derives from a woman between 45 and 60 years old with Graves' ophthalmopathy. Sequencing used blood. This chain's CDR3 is CSARDRVYGASGTFHEQYF. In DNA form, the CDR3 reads TGCAGTGCTAGAGATCGCGTCTATGGGGCTAGCGGGACTTTCCACGAGCAGTACTTC.